The clone carrying this T cell receptor (beta chain) was found many times. RNA transcripts yielded amplified TCR beta CDR3 regions. The TCR CDR3 was amplified in a first-round RT-PCR using the HTBI primer set. TCRdb redid the calling of the multiplex PCR reads with MiXCR, one entry per CDR3 protein. The top ten clones hold roughly 3.5% of a sample with some 400,000 distinct CDR3 sequences, about a fifth of them seen once. The sample comes from a study of T cells in Graves' hyperthyroidism and ophthalmopathy. Germline values: CDR1 MDHEN, CDR2 SYDVKM. The ends were cut back, 3 bases at V and 4 bases at J, with 7 bases in the middle. The CDR3 has 14 amino acids.

This chain connects TRBV28 to TRBJ2-6, with unresolved D. What was sequenced was blood. The clonotype comes from a young woman with Graves' hyperthyroidism. The CDR3 DNA reads TGTGCCAGCAGTTTTACCACCGGGGCCAACGTCCTGACTTTC. Translated: CASSFTTGANVLTF.